This T cell receptor (beta chain) originates from a study of metastatic and nonmetastatic thyroid tumors. Study-wide background: Across blood and tumor or nodule tissue, repertoires from malignant and benign thyroid patients were compared with one another. Findings and limits, study-wide: Within blood and tumor, benign nodules reportedly had significantly lower TCR beta diversity than malignant thyroid tumors did.

The table lists this clone with many counts. Its antigen is undetermined. In the study's own analysis: The study took CDR3 differences across clinicopathological groups and made a distant-metastasis classifier for papillary thyroid cancer from them. With MiXCR, TCRdb called clones anew from the PCR reads. None of the V and J calls come from the authors' own analysis; TCRdb made them. This table holds 25,000 to 30,000 clones, around 16% found once. Germline lookup yields CDR1 SGHTA and CDR2 FQGNSA. V was clipped by 6 bases and J by 7 bases; unmatched bases: 8. This CDR3 has 14 amino acids. All patients reached thyroid surgery having received no treatment beforehand.

This TCR derives from a female donor with papillary thyroid cancer or a benign thyroid nodule (not recorded which). Some clones in this sample may be carry-over from other donors' samples. The chain carries TRBV7-2 and TRBJ1-2, with 10 bases identical to TRBD1. Sequenced input: blood. Here the CDR3 reads CASSFDRGQGGYTF. As DNA, the CDR3 is TGTGCCAGCAGTTTTGACAGGGGGCAGGGTGGCTACACCTTC.